A single sample is the source of the 26 T cell receptor beta chains below, sequenced in a study of blood T cell repertoires in COVID-19. TCRdb keeps only in-frame clones here, not all; method: immunoSEQ multiplex PCR. The data show approximately 300,000 clones, approximately 90% seen once. Sequencing was done on a sample of peripheral blood. The receptors derive from a woman in her 50s with COVID-19, enrolled during active disease.

The sample holds one count of this clone. The chain recombines TRBV7-9 with TRBJ1-1; the D is unclear. Trimming shortened V by 1 base and J by 3 bases, and 6 bases separated the two germline ends. Germline values: CDR1 SEHNR, CDR2 FQNEAQ (reference sequence). The CDR3 spans 13 residues. CDR3 sequence: CASSLVYDTEAFF. As DNA, the CDR3 is TGTGCCAGCAGCTTAGTCTACGACACTGAAGCTTTCTTT. Drawing the rest from reference TRBV7-9 and TRBJ1-1, the complete variable domain is DTGVSQNPRHKITKRGQNVTFRCDPISEHNRLYWYRQTLGQGPEFLTYFQNEAQLEKSRLLSDRFSAERPKGSFSTLEIQRTEQGDSAMYLCASSLVYDTEAFFGQGTRLTVV.

The CDR3 DNA follows: TGTGCCAGCTCACCCCCGGACAGGGTTTATGGCTACACCTTC. As protein: CASSPPDRVYGYTF. This chain connects TRBV18 to TRBJ1-2; 8 bases map to TRBD1. The CDR3 length is 14 residues. Germline-derived CDR1 and CDR2 are KGHSH and LQKENI. Germline trimming cut 3 bases from V and 5 bases from J; bases unmatched to any gene: 5.

The chain has TRBV2 and TRBJ2-3, with 7 bases lining up with TRBD2. This CDR3 is built from 15 residues. V was pared by 3 bases and J by 6 bases, with 9 bases of the junction left unmatched. In germline, CDR1 is SNHLY, CDR2 FYNNEI. The CDR3 loop is CASSDSGSRFDTQYF. The CDR3 DNA reads as TGTGCCAGCAGTGATAGCGGGTCGCGGTTCGATACGCAGTATTTT.

The chain couples TRBV5-4 to TRBJ2-1; TRBD2 might be the D (6 bases). The CDR3 has 16 residues. V shed 4 bases and J shed 3 bases, with 17 bases lying between them. In germline, CDR1 is SGHNT, CDR2 YYREEE (reference sequence). CDR3 DNA: TGTGCCAGCAGCCCACCCGTAGGAGGGATCTACAATGAGCAGTTCTTC. It encodes CASSPPVGGIYNEQFF.

The J gene is TRBJ2-4, the V gene TRBV11-2; no clear D. V lost 3 bases to trimming and J lost 7 bases, with 10 bases between them. CDR1 SGHAT and CDR2 FQNNGV come from the germline V gene. The CDR3 runs to 13 residues. CDR3: CASSFFTVNIQYF. CDR3 nucleotide sequence: TGTGCCAGCAGCTTTTTCACAGTGAACATTCAGTACTTC.

The rearrangement joins TRBV3-1 (or the pseudogene TRBV3-2) to TRBJ1-1; TRBD1 agrees at 8 bases. After removal of 5 bases from V and 5 bases from J, the junction contained 4 bases not matched to a gene. The CDR3 extends over 13 amino acids. Per the germline V gene, CDR1 is LGHDT and CDR2 is YNNKEL (reference sequence). The DNA for the CDR3 is TGTGCCAGCAGCAACAGGGGGGGAACTGAAGCTTTCTTT. Translated, it gives CASSNRGGTEAFF.

The chain has TRBV29-1 and TRBJ2-7; the D gene is possibly TRBD1 (6 bases). The CDR3 runs 15 residues. Trimming removed 6 bases from V and 1 base from J, with 19 bases in between. Germline V gene lookup returns CDR1 SQVTM and CDR2 ANQGSEA. CDR3 coding DNA: TGCAGCGTCCTCCCCTCCAGGGGCCAGTCCTACGAGCAGTACTTC. Translation: CSVLPSRGQSYEQYF.

The CDR3 coding sequence is TGTGCCTGGAGTAAAGGACAGGTTGATCAGCCCCAGCATTTT. Amino acid sequence: CAWSKGQVDQPQHF. The V call is TRBV30, the J call TRBJ1-5, with 7 bases identical to TRBD1. J gave up 5 bases and V 2 bases, and 6 bases lay outside the gene matches. In germline, CDR1 is GTSNPN, CDR2 SVGIG (reference sequence). The CDR3 length is 14 residues.

The chain recombines TRBV5-3 with TRBJ2-2, with 7 bases aligning to TRBD1. TRBV5-3 is treated as an ORF (open reading frame) with a function not yet certain. Losses at the gene ends were 5 bases for V and 0 bases for J; bases not matched to a gene: 7. The CDR3 is 16 amino acids. CDR3 in amino acids: CARSGTELSNTGELFF. The CDR3 DNA sequence: TGTGCCAGAAGTGGGACAGAGTTATCGAACACCGGGGAGCTGTTTTTT.

The chain is built from TRBV12-5 and TRBJ2-6; maybe TRBD1 (5 bases). The CDR3 runs to 15 residues. The germline gives CDR1 LGHNT, CDR2 FRNRAP. Between the trimmed V and J ends, which lost 3 bases and 1 base, there was a span of 7 bases. CDR3 in amino acids: CASGLSGSGANVLTF. The CDR3 coding sequence is TGTGCTAGTGGTTTATCAGGGTCTGGGGCCAACGTCCTGACTTTC.

The V and J genes are TRBV6-6 and TRBJ2-7; 10 bases map to TRBD1. CDR3 length equals 15 residues. Germline-derived CDR1 and CDR2 are MNHNY and SVGAGI (reference sequence). Trimming took 6 bases from V and 7 from J; bases not matched to a gene: 12. The DNA for the CDR3 is TGTGCCAGCAGCCCACCGGGACAGGGGATGCATGAGCAGTACTTC. Translating it yields CASSPPGQGMHEQYF.

This clone was observed a single time. The rearrangement links TRBV19 to TRBJ1-5; no clear D. CDR3 length: 15 amino acids. V was cut by 6 bases and J by 4 bases, with 16 bases left in between. Per germline, CDR1 LNHDA and CDR2 SQIVND (reference sequence). The CDR3 protein is CASRAVPGWNQPQHF. In DNA form, the CDR3 reads TGTGCCAGTAGAGCCGTCCCAGGTTGGAATCAGCCCCAGCATTTT. Using reference TRBV19 and TRBJ1-5 for the parts outside the CDR3, the full variable domain is DGGITQSPKYLFRKEGQNVTLSCEQNLNHDAMYWYRQDPGQGLRLIYYSQIVNDFQKGDIAEGYSVSREKKESFPLTVTSAQKNPTAFYLCASRAVPGWNQPQHFGDGTRLSIL.

The J gene is TRBJ1-5, the V gene TRBV30, with TRBD1 identical over 7 bases. The CDR3 is 15 amino acids. Germline loops: CDR1 GTSNPN, CDR2 SVGIG (reference sequence). V trimming: 3 bases; J trimming: 9 bases; junction bases outside the gene matches: 14. CDR3 amino acids: CAWSEGQVGQWPQHF. CDR3 in DNA: TGTGCCTGGAGCGAAGGACAGGTAGGACAGTGGCCCCAGCATTTT. The full variable domain, in which reference TRBV30 and TRBJ1-5 provide the parts outside the CDR3, is SQTIHQWPATLVQPVGSPLSLECTVEGTSNPNLYWYRQAAGRGLQLLFYSVGIGQISSEVPQNLSASRPQDRQFILSSKKLLLSDSGFYLCAWSEGQVGQWPQHFGDGTRLSIL.

The gene calls are TRBV6-5 and TRBJ2-5; D remains ambiguous. V lost 6 bases and J 4 bases, leaving 15 bases between the germline ends. The germline gives CDR1 MNHEY, CDR2 SVGAGI. The CDR3 runs 14 residues. The CDR3 sequence is CASSLTSRLETQYF. The CDR3, as DNA: TGTGCCAGCAGCCTTACCTCTAGGCTAGAGACCCAGTACTTC.

V usage is TRBV19 and J usage is TRBJ1-6; maybe TRBD1 (6 bases). Deletions cut 4 bases from V and 8 bases from J, with 15 bases between. The germline CDR1 and CDR2 sequences are LNHDA and SQIVND (reference sequence). The CDR3 consists of 15 residues. CDR3 nucleotide sequence: TGTGCCAGTAGTACCCAGACAGGTTGGGATTCACCCCTCCACTTT. Amino acid sequence: CASSTQTGWDSPLHF. The full variable domain, its missing parts supplied by reference TRBV19 and TRBJ1-6, is DGGITQSPKYLFRKEGQNVTLSCEQNLNHDAMYWYRQDPGQGLRLIYYSQIVNDFQKGDIAEGYSVSREKKESFPLTVTSAQKNPTAFYLCASSTQTGWDSPLHFGNGTRLTVT.

V usage is TRBV18 and J usage is TRBJ2-1, with D perhaps TRBD2 (6 bases). The CDR3 runs to 15 residues. The V end was cut by 3 bases, the J end by 2 bases, with 11 bases between. CDR1 and CDR2 (germline): KGHSH, LQKENI. CDR3 nucleotides: TGTGCCAGCTCACCGATGGAGGGCACCTACAATGAGCAGTTCTTC. Translated, it gives CASSPMEGTYNEQFF.

This chain links TRBV15 with TRBJ1-3, with TRBD1 identical over 10 bases. With V trimmed by 3 bases and J by 2 bases, 1 base remained unmatched. Germline CDR1 reads LNHNV; CDR2 reads YYDKDF (reference sequence). The CDR3 sequence is 15 residues long. In nucleotides, the CDR3 is TGTGCCACCAGCAGCGACAGGGGGCCTGGAAACACCATATATTTT. Protein sequence: CATSSDRGPGNTIYF.

The genes are TRBV2 and TRBJ2-3; possibly TRBD2 for D (6 bases). Germline CDR1 reads SNHLY; CDR2 reads FYNNEI. The V gene lost 10 bases and the J gene lost 6 bases, with 26 bases spanning the gap. CDR3 size: 16 residues. The DNA for the CDR3 is TGTGCCACAGTGCTCTCCCGTGGCGGGATTGTTGATACGCAGTATTTT. Its protein is CATVLSRGGIVDTQYF.

The chain couples TRBV5-1 to TRBJ2-3; TRBD2 is a possible D gene (6 bases). Germline CDR1 is SGHRS and CDR2 is YFSETQ. This CDR3 is 15 amino acids long. V lost 4 bases and J 0 bases, leaving 12 bases between the germline ends. This chain's CDR3 is CASSPRGTSTDTQYF. CDR3 bases: TGCGCCAGCAGCCCCCGAGGGACTAGCACAGATACGCAGTATTTT.

The chain is built from TRBV6-2 or TRBV6-3 and TRBJ1-1, with D uncertain. Looked up from germline, CDR1 is MNHEY and CDR2 is SVGEGT. V was clipped by 0 bases and J by 1 base, with 3 bases between them. This CDR3 region has 13 residues. The CDR3 nucleotides read TGTGCCAGCAGTTACTCCAAGAACACTGAAGCTTTCTTT. It encodes CASSYSKNTEAFF.

Comments on this clone: In the same sample, other DNA sequences code for this CDR3. CDR3 loop: CASSLGQGYNEQFF. CDR3 bases: TGCGCCAGCAGCTTGGGACAGGGCTACAATGAGCAGTTCTTC. J is TRBJ2-1 and V is TRBV5-1, with TRBD1 identical over 7 bases. Germline CDR1 reads SGHRS; CDR2 reads YFSETQ. This CDR3 has 14 amino acids. Trimming cost V 0 bases and J 3 bases; bases outside gene matches: 0.

The chain employs TRBV19 and TRBJ2-4, with D maybe TRBD2 (5 bases). The length of the CDR3 is 14 residues. The germline V and J ends were trimmed by 5 bases and 0 bases, with 8 bases remaining between them. Germline CDR1 LNHDA, CDR2 SQIVND (reference sequence). The CDR3 coding sequence is TGTGCCAGTAGTCCGGGATTAGCCAAAAACATTCAGTACTTC. This gives the protein CASSPGLAKNIQYF.

The chain couples TRBV5-1 to TRBJ1-1; D gene ambiguous. The V end was cut by 1 base, the J end by 4 bases, with 11 bases between. In germline, CDR1 is SGHRS, CDR2 YFSETQ. CDR3 size: 14 residues. In DNA form, the CDR3 reads TGCGCCAGCAGCTTGTTAGATAAGATCACTGAAGCTTTCTTT. It encodes CASSLLDKITEAFF.

This rearrangement joins TRBV27 to TRBJ1-2, with 10 bases matching TRBD1. The CDR3 consists of 14 residues. Trimming cost V 1 base and J 8 bases; bases outside gene matches: 4. The germline V gene has CDR1 MNHEY and CDR2 SMNVEV (reference sequence). This chain's CDR3 is CASSLLGQGIGYTF. The CDR3 nucleotides are TGTGCCAGCAGTTTATTGGGACAGGGGATCGGCTACACCTTC.

The V call is TRBV9, the J call TRBJ2-2; D is ambiguous. Trimming left V 0 bases short and J 2 bases short, with 14 bases between. The CDR3 spans 17 residues. Germline values: CDR1 SGDLS, CDR2 YYNGEE. The CDR3 loop reads CASSVEPLGSNTGELFF. The CDR3 DNA sequence: TGTGCCAGCAGCGTAGAACCCCTAGGATCCAACACCGGGGAGCTGTTTTTT.

The chain couples TRBV7-9 to TRBJ1-4, with 10 nucleotides matching TRBD1. CDR3 length: 15 residues. Germline V gene lookup returns CDR1 SEHNR and CDR2 FQNEAQ (reference sequence). Trimming took 5 bases from V and 8 from J; bases not matched to a gene: 8. The CDR3 region has the DNA TGTGCCAGCAGCCCTGGGACAGGGGTGTACGAAAAACTGTTTTTT. Translating gives CASSPGTGVYEKLFF.